This T cell receptor (beta chain) was sequenced during a study of shared clonotypes between healthy human individuals. The protocol was immunoSEQ multiplex PCR, while the TCRdb copy is restricted to in-frame clones and leaves out a portion. The sample holds some 1.1 million clones, approximately 75% seen once. CDR3 length equals 19 residues. V lost 1 base, J lost 4 bases, and 10 bases stayed unmatched. The germline CDR1 and CDR2 sequences are SGHNT and YENEEA. This sequence was found in a man aged 18 to 35 in good health. Some clones in this sample may be carry-over from other donors' samples. This chain uses TRBV11-3 with TRBJ2-2, with 12 bases matching TRBD2. The specimen sequenced was memory CD4+ T cells from PBMCs. This sample's subset: CD45RA-negative fraction. Written as DNA, the CDR3 is TGTGCCAGCAGCTTAGCTCCTAGCGGGAGGGCCAGGAGCACCGGGGAGCTGTTTTTT. Translating it yields CASSLAPSGRARSTGELFF.